A selection of T cell receptor beta chains follows, all from one sample in a study of Ad26.COV2.S vaccination and SARS-CoV-2 variants. The table came from immunoSEQ multiplex PCR; TCRdb's copy has only in-frame clones and leaves some out. The table records hundreds of thousands of clones, roughly 89% of them present only once. The source was peripheral blood, collected in a trial of Ad26.COV2.S vaccine versus placebo. These receptors were collected from a person between 18 and 65 years old who received the Ad26.COV2.S COVID-19 vaccine or a placebo. The CDR3 runs from the conserved cysteine through the conserved F or W. The D gene is left open where the match is weak. Some rows mark clone size as missing; the rest say once, few, many or name a class of expanded clone.

clone_size j_call d_call v_call cdr3_nt cdr3_aa
. TRBJ2-2 . TRBV5-1 TGCGCCAGCAGCTTGGGACTAAATACCGGGGAGCTGTTTTTT CASSLGLNTGELFF
. TRBJ1-5 TRBD1 TRBV6-5 TGTGCCAGCAGTCGAGGACAGGGTCCTCAGCCCCAGCATTTT CASSRGQGPQPQHF
. TRBJ2-1 . TRBV30 TGTGCCTTGGACAGCTACAATGAGCAGTTCTTC CALDSYNEQFF
. TRBJ2-3 . TRBV11-2 TGTGCCAGCAGCTTAGGAGACTCCACAGATACGCAGTATTTT CASSLGDSTDTQYF
. TRBJ1-1 TRBD1 TRBV24-1 TGTGCCACCAGTGATCCGGGACAGGGACACACTGAAGCTTTCTTT CATSDPGQGHTEAFF
. TRBJ1-5 TRBD1 TRBV2 TGTGCCAGCAGGCGCATCGGACAGGGAGGTCAGCCCCAGCATTTT CASRRIGQGGQPQHF
. TRBJ1-2 . TRBV7-9 TGTGCCAGCAGCTTATCGACCGGGGACTATGGCTACACCTTC CASSLSTGDYGYTF
. TRBJ1-6 . TRBV19 TGTGCCAGTAGTATTGGCAGAAGCTCCTATAATTCACCCCTCCACTTT CASSIGRSSYNSPLHF
once TRBJ1-2 . TRBV4-1 TGCGCCAGCAGCTCGATTTCAGTCAGGGGAGGGGGCTACACCTTC CASSSISVRGGGYTF
. TRBJ1-5 . TRBV2 TGTGCCAGCAGGCCGCCGGCCTTCAGTCAGCCCCAGCATTTT CASRPPAFSQPQHF
. TRBJ1-2 . TRBV18 TGTGCCAGCTCACCGATCATAGGGCAGCTCTATGGCTACACCTTC CASSPIIGQLYGYTF